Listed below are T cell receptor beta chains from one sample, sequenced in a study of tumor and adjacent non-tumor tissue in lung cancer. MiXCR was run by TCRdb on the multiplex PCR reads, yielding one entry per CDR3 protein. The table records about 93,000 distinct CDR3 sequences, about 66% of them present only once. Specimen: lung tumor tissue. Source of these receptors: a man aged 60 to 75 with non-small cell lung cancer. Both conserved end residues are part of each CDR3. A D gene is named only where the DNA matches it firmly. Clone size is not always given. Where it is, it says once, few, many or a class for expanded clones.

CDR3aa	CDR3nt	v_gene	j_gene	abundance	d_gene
CASSQPSGGGKITQYF	TGTGCCAGCAGCCAACCTAGCGGGGGGGGCAAGATTACGCAGTATTTT	TRBV5-6	TRBJ2-3	-	TRBD2
CIVVGTNVYEQFF	TGCATCGTTGTGGGGACTAACGTGTATGAGCAGTTCTTC	TRBV29-1	TRBJ2-1	once	TRBD2
CASSQDPTGIAGRELFF	TGCGCCAGCAGCCAAGACCCTACCGGGATCGCGGGAAGGGAGCTGTTTTTC	TRBV4-3	TRBJ2-2	-	-
CASSDPGRGRNYGCTF	TGTGCCAGCAGCGACCCGGGACGGGGGCGCAACTATGGCTGCACCTTC	TRBV12-3/TRBV12-4	TRBJ1-2	-	-
CASLDIGLALETQYF	TGTGCCAGCTTGGATATTGGACTAGCGTTAGAGACCCAGTACTTC	TRBV12-3/TRBV12-4	TRBJ2-5	-	TRBD2
CTSRPQGAHPSNTEAFF	TGCACCAGCAGGCCACAGGGGGCACATCCTTCGAACACTGAAGCTTTCTTT	TRBV5-1	TRBJ1-1	-	TRBD1
CSARGLATDTQYF	TGCAGTGCTAGGGGACTAGCAACAGATACGCAGTATTTT	TRBV20-1	TRBJ2-3	few	TRBD2
CASRDYPSSLGDQPQHF	TGTGCCAGCAGGGATTATCCTTCGTCACTTGGTGATCAGCCCCAGCATTTT	TRBV5-5	TRBJ1-5	-	-
CASSGQAASGANVLTF	TGCGCCAGCAGCGGACAGGCAGCCTCTGGGGCCAACGTCCTGACTTTC	TRBV4-3	TRBJ2-6	-	TRBD1
CAAQTSYEQCF	TGTGCCGCACAAACCTCTTACGAACAGTGCTTC	TRBV10-3	TRBJ2-7	-	-
CASSIWGSTGELFF	TGTGCCAGTAGTATTTGGGGTTCCACCGGGGAGCTGTTTTTT	TRBV19	TRBJ2-2	few	-
CASRDRAEWTGELFF	TGTGCCAGCAGGGACAGGGCGGAGTGGACCGGGGAGCTGTTTTTT	TRBV6-2/TRBV6-3	TRBJ2-2	many	TRBD1
CASSFTSTDTHCF	TGTGCCAGCAGTTTTACCAGCACAGATACGCATTGTTTT	TRBV11-2	TRBJ2-3	-	-
CPSTLAGSGTEAFF	TGTCCAAGCACCCTAGCAGGAAGCGGCACTGAAGCTTTCTTT	TRBV6-6	TRBJ1-1	-	-
CATKAGGPYYNEQFF	TGTGCCACCAAGGCGGGAGGGCCTTATTACAATGAGCAGTTCTTC	TRBV15	TRBJ2-1	-	TRBD2
CASSHASGALHNEQFF	TGCGCCAGCAGCCATGCTAGCGGGGCGCTGCACAATGAGCAGTTCTTC	TRBV1	TRBJ2-1	-	-
CVSTPARRSSYNEQFF	TGTGTCAGCACCCCCGCACGTAGAAGCTCCTACAATGAGCAGTTCTTC	TRBV11-3	TRBJ2-1	-	-
CASSGFGTLSYNEQFF	TGTGCCAGCAGCGGGTTCGGGACCCTCTCCTACAATGAGCAGTTCTTC	TRBV9	TRBJ2-1	-	-
CSARDVACGGYNEQFF	TGCAGTGCTAGAGATGTGGCTTGCGGGGGCTACAATGAGCAGTTCTTC	TRBV20-1	TRBJ2-1	few	TRBD2
CASSHPPIGEVGYTF	TGTGCCAGCAGTCACCCCCCGATTGGGGAGGTTGGCTACACCTTC	TRBV6-6	TRBJ1-2	many	-
CASSFGPGGQGFNEQFF	TGTGCCAGCAGCTTTGGGCCAGGAGGACAGGGCTTCAATGAGCAGTTCTTC	TRBV5-4	TRBJ2-1	many	TRBD1
CASSTRVRGLGGGEQYF	TGTGCCAGCAGCACCCGGGTCCGGGGGCTGGGAGGTGGCGAGCAGTACTTC	TRBV11-2	TRBJ2-7	-	-
CASSAGLSNQPQHF	TGTGCCAGCAGTGCAGGGTTGAGCAATCAGCCCCAGCATTTT	TRBV28	TRBJ1-5	many	-
CASSGPTTLDFEFF	TGTGCCAGCAGTGGCCCCACCACCCTAGATTTTGAGTTCTTC	TRBV6-1	TRBJ2-1	-	-
CAISQSGTHNERLFF	TGCGCCATCAGCCAATCGGGGACACATAATGAAAGACTGTTTTTT	TRBV4-3	TRBJ1-4	-	-
CSVRSGSDGYTF	TGCAGCGTTAGATCGGGATCTGATGGCTACACCTTC	TRBV29-1	TRBJ1-2	many	-
CASSRLPRDRVFSPLHF	TGTGCCAGTAGCCGACTGCCCCGGGACAGAGTTTTTTCACCCCTCCACTTT	TRBV6-5	TRBJ1-6	-	TRBD1
CASRKRQGAVPDTQYF	TGTGCCAGCAGAAAAAGACAGGGGGCAGTTCCAGATACGCAGTATTTT	TRBV6-5	TRBJ2-3	-	TRBD1
CASSPGLGGNPGELIF	TGTGCCAGTAGTCCTGGACTAGGGGGTAACCCCGGGGAGCTGATTTTT	TRBV4-2	TRBJ2-2	-	-
CASGVLAGVEDTQYF	TGTGCCAGCGGTGTTCTAGCTGGAGTTGAAGATACGCAGTATTTT	TRBV6-2/TRBV6-3	TRBJ2-3	-	-
CASMKRKNNEQFF	TGTGCCAGCATGAAACGGAAGAATAATGAGCAGTTCTTC	TRBV6-1	TRBJ2-1	-	-
CASSPRLGASGSYEQYF	TGTGCCAGCAGCCCTCGTCTGGGCGCATCCGGCTCCTACGAGCAGTACTTC	TRBV11-1	TRBJ2-7	-	-
CASSSRDREETQYF	TGTGCCAGCAGTTCACGGGACAGGGAAGAGACCCAGTACTTC	TRBV12-3/TRBV12-4	TRBJ2-5	many	TRBD1
CASSLWGGNTEDFF	TGTGCCAGCAGCTTATGGGGGGGGAACACTGAAGATTTCTTT	TRBV11-2	TRBJ1-1	-	-
CASRTGALNTEAFF	TGCGCCAGCAGGACAGGGGCCCTGAACACTGAAGCTTTCTTT	TRBV5-1	TRBJ1-1	many	TRBD1
CASSEEKGTATDTQYF	TGTGCCAGCAGTGAAGAAAAGGGAACAGCCACAGATACGCAGTATTTC	TRBV6-1	TRBJ2-3	-	-
CSVGHGWDQPQHF	TGCAGCGTTGGACATGGGTGGGATCAGCCCCAGCATTTT	TRBV29-1	TRBJ1-5	-	-